Below are 4 T cell receptor beta chains sequenced from a single sample in a study of cytomegalovirus exposure and HLA in healthy donors. 60 Vbeta and 13 Jbeta primers were used in PCR. Libraries were prepared by immunoSEQ multiplex PCR; TCRdb keeps only in-frame clonotypes and omits some of them. This sample has about 110,000 clones, with over 60% found just once. Sequenced input: PBMCs. All receptors derive from a woman aged 55-70 years in good health and CMV-seropositive.

The chain couples TRBV5-4 to TRBJ2-1; 7 bases line up with TRBD2. V gave up 4 bases and J gave up 9 bases; unmatched junction bases: 4. This CDR3 region has 12 residues. Germline V gene lookup returns CDR1 SGHNT and CDR2 YYREEE (reference sequence). CDR3 bases: TGTGCCAGCAGCAGCGGGACTATTGAGCAGTTCTTC. Translated: CASSSGTIEQFF.

The chain has TRBV6-1 and TRBJ2-5, with D hard to call. The J call may be mistaken, given a closer DNA end match to TRBJ2-7. From germline, CDR1 is MNHNS and CDR2 SASEGT. The CDR3 extends over 13 amino acids. The CDR3 spells CASSEQRWNEQYF. CDR3 nucleotide sequence: TGTGCCAGCAGTGAACAGCGTTGGAACGAGCAGTACTTC.

The rearrangement links TRBV7-2 to TRBJ2-5; TRBD1 is a possible D gene (6 bases). In germline, CDR1 is SGHTA, CDR2 FQGNSA. This CDR3 contains 16 residues. Trimming removed 4 bases at V and 1 base at J, with 16 bases between. CDR3 protein: CASSSFPRGTQETQYF. CDR3 in DNA: TGTGCCAGCAGCTCGTTCCCCAGGGGAACCCAAGAGACCCAGTACTTC.

The V and J genes are TRBV19 and TRBJ2-1; 14 bases agree with TRBD2. The CDR3 runs 15 residues. Germline loops: CDR1 LNHDA, CDR2 SQIVND (reference sequence). Unmatched junction bases numbered 5, after V lost 6 bases and J lost 7 bases. The CDR3 loop reads CASRPGLAGVNEQFF. The CDR3 coding sequence is TGTGCCAGTAGACCGGGACTAGCGGGAGTAAATGAGCAGTTCTTC.